One and the same sample provided the 14 T cell receptor beta chains below, sequenced in a study of OX40 agonist ivuxolimab in advanced cancers. Clones were sequenced by immunoSEQ multiplex PCR, and TCRdb holds only the in-frame ones, with some missing. Among some 100,000 clones listed, less than 90% were seen once. This specimen was CD4+ or CD8+ T cells sorted from blood, taken in a trial of the OX40 agonist ivuxolimab. The receptors derive from an adult with an advanced solid tumor such as melanoma, head and neck, liver or kidney cancer.

The chain couples TRBV5-1 to TRBJ2-3, with D unclear. The V and J ends lost 7 bases and 3 bases respectively, with 12 bases between them. CDR3 size: 13 residues. From germline, CDR1 is SGHRS and CDR2 YFSETQ. CDR3 loop: CASGMWPTDTQYF. As DNA, the CDR3 is TGCGCCAGCGGGATGTGGCCAACAGATACGCAGTATTTT. Supplemented by reference TRBV5-1 and TRBJ2-3, the full variable domain reads KAGVTQTPRYLIKTRGQQVTLSCSPISGHRSVSWYQQTPGQGLQFLFEYFSETQRNKGNFPGRFSGRQFSNSRSEMNVSTLELGDSALYLCASGMWPTDTQYFGPGTRLTVL.

The chain is built from TRBV13 and TRBJ2-7, with 8 positions matching TRBD1. Germline loops: CDR1 PRHDT, CDR2 FYEKMQ (reference sequence). J gave up 6 bases and V 1 base, and 5 bases lay outside the gene matches. The CDR3 spans 14 residues. The CDR3 DNA reads as TGTGCCAGCAGCTTAGAGGACAGGGCGGGCGAGCAGTACTTC. Translated: CASSLEDRAGEQYF.

The chain uses TRBV5-6 and TRBJ1-6, with D unresolved. Germline V gene data show CDR1 as SGHDT and CDR2 as YYEEEE. There are 15 residues in the CDR3. Trimming left V 0 bases short and J 7 bases short, with 11 bases between. The CDR3 DNA reads as TGTGCCAGCAGCTTGGGGCCAGAAGGGAATTCACCCCTCCACTTT. This encodes CASSLGPEGNSPLHF.

The V gene is TRBV4-3, the J gene TRBJ2-6; D is uncertain. The CDR3 length is 16 residues. Deletions cut 5 bases from V and 0 bases from J, with 11 bases between. Looked up from germline, CDR1 is LGHNA and CDR2 is YSLEER. The CDR3 region is CASSDRMSSGANVLTF. The DNA for the CDR3 is TGCGCCAGCAGCGACCGAATGAGCTCTGGGGCCAACGTCCTGACTTTC.

The V call is TRBV18, the J call TRBJ2-4; D is undetermined. CDR3 length equals 13 residues. Germline loops: CDR1 KGHSH, CDR2 LQKENI. Trimming cost V 4 bases and J 8 bases, with 12 bases left between them. The CDR3 sequence is CASSRDSSDIQYF. The DNA for the CDR3 is TGTGCCAGCTCACGGGATTCGTCCGACATTCAGTACTTC. The complete variable domain, with remaining parts taken from reference TRBV18 and TRBJ2-4, reads NAGVMQNPRHLVRRRGQEARLRCSPMKGHSHVYWYRQLPEEGLKFMVYLQKENIIDESGMPKERFSAEFPKEGPSILRIQQVVRGDSAAYFCASSRDSSDIQYFGAGTRLSVL.

This clone is deemed medium-sized. The chain uses TRBV6-5 and TRBJ1-6; D is uncertain. This CDR3 has 12 residues. The V and J ends lost 2 bases and 7 bases respectively, with 3 bases between them. The germline gives CDR1 MNHEY, CDR2 SVGAGI. The CDR3 loop reads CASSYGNSPLHF. CDR3 DNA sequence: TGTGCCAGCAGTTACGGGAATTCACCCCTCCACTTT.

V usage is TRBV7-2 and J usage is TRBJ2-3; D is undetermined. The CDR3 has 13 amino acids. V gave up 0 bases and J gave up 3 bases, with 4 bases separating them. Germline V lookup: CDR1 SGHTA, CDR2 FQGNSA. DNA for the CDR3: TGTGCCAGCAGCTTAGCGCATACAGATACGCAGTATTTT. It yields the protein CASSLAHTDTQYF.

V is TRBV6-5 and J is TRBJ1-2; a possible D gene is TRBD1 (5 bases). Trimming shortened V by 6 bases and J by 8 bases, and 13 bases separated the two germline ends. Germline CDR1 and CDR2: MNHEY and SVGAGI. CDR3 length: 12 amino acids. The CDR3 coding sequence is TGTGCCAGCAGCCGACAGAACCGGGGCTACACCTTC. This gives the protein CASSRQNRGYTF.

V usage is TRBV2 and J usage is TRBJ2-2; a weak D match, TRBD1 (5 bases). V shed 1 base and J shed 0 bases, with 6 bases lying between them. The CDR3 is 15 amino acids. Germline assignment: CDR1 SNHLY and CDR2 FYNNEI. CDR3 amino acids: CASSEGRANTGELFF. The CDR3 DNA reads TGTGCCAGCAGTGAAGGCAGGGCGAACACCGGGGAGCTGTTTTTT.

The chain has TRBV28 and TRBJ2-3; perhaps TRBD1 as D (6 bases). Per the germline V gene, CDR1 is MDHEN and CDR2 is SYDVKM. The ends were cut back, 3 bases at V and 6 bases at J, with 13 bases in the middle. The CDR3 has 14 amino acids. CDR3 DNA: TGTGCCAGCAGTTTCTCCGGGACATACGATACGCAGTATTTT. Translating it yields CASSFSGTYDTQYF.

This clone showed up just once. The chain employs TRBV7-6 and TRBJ2-5; weak D call: TRBD2 (7 bases). The CDR3 is made up of 13 amino acids. Germline V gives CDR1 SGHVS, CDR2 FNYEAQ. The V end lost 5 bases, the J end lost 5 bases, and 12 bases lay between the germline ends. CDR3 loop: CASSPRGGETQYF. The CDR3 DNA reads TGTGCCAGCAGCCCCAGGGGAGGGGAGACCCAGTACTTC.

The rearrangement links TRBV4-2 to TRBJ1-1; 8 nucleotides align to TRBD1. The length of the CDR3 is 14 residues. With V trimmed by 2 bases and J by 3 bases, 2 bases remained unmatched. The V gene's germline CDR1 is LGHNA and CDR2 YNFKEQ. CDR3 nucleotide sequence: TGTGCCAGCAGCCAATGGGGACAGGACACTGAAGCTTTCTTT. Translated: CASSQWGQDTEAFF.

The J gene is TRBJ2-7, the V gene TRBV28; TRBD2 is a possible D gene (5 bases). The germline CDR1 and CDR2 sequences are MDHEN and SYDVKM. The CDR3 has 12 amino acids. The V end was cut by 5 bases, the J end by 8 bases, with 13 bases between. CDR3 sequence reads: CASSVPSGKQYF. CDR3 DNA sequence: TGTGCCAGCAGTGTGCCATCGGGGAAGCAGTACTTC.

The V gene is TRBV18, the J gene TRBJ1-2; tentatively, D is TRBD1 (6 bases). Germline V gene sequence: CDR1 KGHSH, CDR2 LQKENI. V lost 4 bases to trimming and J lost 8 bases, with 17 bases between them. CDR3 length: 14 residues. Here the CDR3 reads CASSLDSGGRGYTF. In DNA, the CDR3 is TGTGCCAGCTCACTGGACAGTGGGGGAAGGGGCTACACCTTC. Variable domain in full (rest from reference TRBV18 and TRBJ1-2): NAGVMQNPRHLVRRRGQEARLRCSPMKGHSHVYWYRQLPEEGLKFMVYLQKENIIDESGMPKERFSAEFPKEGPSILRIQQVVRGDSAAYFCASSLDSGGRGYTFGSGTRLTVV.